This T cell receptor (beta chain) was sequenced in a study of molecular identifiers for immune sequencing clone quantification. With respect to this clonotype: The junction departs from the called germline gene at one end, perhaps through a read error.

TCRdb reprocessed the PCR reads with MiXCR, giving one entry per CDR3 protein. Of a few hundred thousand distinct CDR3 sequences listed, roughly 25% are singletons. The germline V gene encodes CDR1 MNHNS and CDR2 SASEGT. The CDR3 length is 14 residues. The sample comprised naive CD8+ T cells from blood, with Jurkat cell RNA spiked in. Subset denoted: FACS-sorted CD8+CD4-CCR7+CD45RA+ naive T cells. This receptor was taken from a human donor in good health. Some libraries in this study had Jurkat cell RNA spiked in. The chain joins TRBV6-1 to TRBJ1-5; tentatively, D is TRBD1 (5 bases). CDR3 in DNA: TGTGCCTGCAGTGGCGGGGCCGACGATCAGCCCCAGCATTTT. Encoded protein: CACSGGADDQPQHF.